The T cell receptor (beta chain) under discussion was sequenced for a study of graft-versus-host responses after intestinal transplantation. Sequenced by immunoSEQ multiplex PCR; TCRdb stores in-frame clones only, minus some. The repertoire includes over 65,000 clones, 91% of them detected once, and 0.1% sits in the top ten. The germline V gene has CDR1 KGHSH and CDR2 LQKENI. The CDR3 is 14 residues long. V was cut by 6 bases and J by 4 bases, with 15 bases left in between. As for this clone: Its specificity is not known.

This material consisted of unstimulated CD4+ T cells sorted from spleen or lymph node cells, taken before intestinal transplant. The source is a human donor who received an intestinal transplant. J is TRBJ1-1 and V is TRBV18, with D maybe TRBD1 (5 bases). The CDR3 DNA reads as TGTGCCAGCTCCCCTAAGGGGCGATCCACTGAAGCTTTCTTT. It codes for CASSPKGRSTEAFF.